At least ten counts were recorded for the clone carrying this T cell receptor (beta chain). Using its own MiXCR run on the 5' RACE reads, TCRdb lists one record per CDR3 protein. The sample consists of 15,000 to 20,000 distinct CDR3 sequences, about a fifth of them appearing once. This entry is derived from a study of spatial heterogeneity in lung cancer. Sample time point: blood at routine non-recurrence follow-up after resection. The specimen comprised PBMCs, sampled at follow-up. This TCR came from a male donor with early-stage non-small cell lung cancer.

CDR3 region: CASWAGATYEQYF. DNA of the CDR3: TGTGCCAGCTGGGCCGGGGCTACCTACGAGCAGTACTTC. The V call is TRBV28, the J call TRBJ2-7, with D perhaps matching TRBD1 or TRBD2 (5 bases each). The germline V and J ends were trimmed by 8 bases and 2 bases, with 13 bases remaining between them. Per germline, CDR1 MDHEN and CDR2 SYDVKM. The CDR3 consists of 13 residues. The full variable domain, completed using reference TRBV28 and TRBJ2-7, is DVKVTQSSRYLVKRTGEKVFLECVQDMDHENMFWYRQDPGLGLRLIYFSYDVKMKEKGDIPEGYSVSREKKERFSLILESASTNQTSMYLCASWAGATYEQYFGPGTRLTVT.